This T cell receptor (beta chain) was profiled in a study of technical replicates of blood from several donors. The germline V gene has CDR1 SGHRS and CDR2 YFSETQ. The CDR3 covers 15 residues. The V end was cut by 6 bases, the J end by 3 bases, with 18 bases between. This table comes from immunoSEQ multiplex PCR, and its TCRdb copy is limited to in-frame clones, with some not included. The sample records approximately 73,000 clones, around 93% being singletons. Input material: T cells isolated from PBMCs. The receptor was derived from a human donor in good health. This chain joins TRBV5-1 and TRBJ2-5, with D perhaps TRBD2 (6 bases). The CDR3 region has the DNA TGCGCCAGCACCATTACCCCGGAGGGTAAAGAGACCCAGTACTTC. Amino acid sequence: CASTITPEGKETQYF.